This record covers a single T cell receptor (beta chain). The antigen is unknown. This entry is derived from a study of T cell responses to AZD1222 COVID-19 vaccine. Whole-study results and caveats: Females outnumbered males among donors, who were mostly white British; clonal diversity was possibly underestimated. Every sample of the repertoires postdated the peak T cell response.

Germline V CDR1 and CDR2: SNHLY, FYNNEI. Between the trimmed V and J ends, which lost 7 bases and 2 bases, there was a span of 13 bases. The CDR3 has 14 amino acids. The table came from immunoSEQ multiplex PCR; TCRdb's copy has only in-frame clones and leaves some out. The sample holds around 110,000 clones, approximately 92% seen once. The chain is built from TRBV2 and TRBJ2-3; TRBD1 might be the D (5 bases). This clonotype was obtained from an adult in good health. The sample was peripheral blood, taken on day 0 of AZD1222 vaccination. Written as DNA, the CDR3 is TGTGCCAGCAAGCAGGGAACTAACACAGATACGCAGTATTTT. Protein: CASKQGTNTDTQYF.